This passage covers 3 T cell receptor beta chains from one sample sequenced in a study of blood T cell repertoires in COVID-19. Clones were sequenced by immunoSEQ multiplex PCR, and TCRdb holds only the in-frame ones, with some missing. The sample records over 450,000 clones, less than 90% being singletons. The sequenced material came from peripheral blood. The receptors were gathered from a woman in her forties or fifties with COVID-19, enrolled during active disease.

The V and J genes are TRBV14 and TRBJ2-3; TRBD1 is a possible D gene (6 bases). This CDR3 comprises 12 residues. From germline, CDR1 is SGHDN and CDR2 FVKESK. Trimming took 5 bases from V and 8 from J, leaving 11 bases between them. The CDR3 sequence: CASSSRRGTQYF. The CDR3 DNA sequence: TGTGCCAGCAGCAGCCGCAGGGGTACGCAGTATTTT.

This clone has just one count. The sample holds other DNA sequences that translate to the same CDR3. The chain carries TRBV6-5 and TRBJ1-4; 10 nucleotides align to TRBD1. V dropped 5 bases and J dropped 4; count of bases not matched to a gene: 1. CDR1 is MNHEY, CDR2 SVGAGI, per germline. The CDR3 sequence is 14 residues long. CDR3 sequence (DNA): TGTGCCAGCAGTCGGGACAGGGGTAATGAAAAACTGTTTTTT. Amino acid sequence: CASSRDRGNEKLFF.

The chain recombines TRBV19 with TRBJ2-3, with D maybe TRBD2 (7 bases). The germline V and J ends were trimmed by 8 bases and 0 bases, with 18 bases remaining between them. The CDR3 sequence is 16 residues long. CDR1 is LNHDA, CDR2 SQIVND, per germline (reference sequence). The CDR3 loop reads CASGGGTSPSTDTQYF. CDR3 DNA: TGTGCCAGTGGGGGGGGCACGTCACCCAGCACAGATACGCAGTATTTT.